This is a list of T cell receptor beta chains from one sample in a study of identical twins. One entry per CDR3 protein, called by TCRdb with MiXCR from the 5' RACE reads. The table lists around 670,000 distinct CDR3 sequences, around 5.7% of them singletons. Sequenced material: naive T cells sorted from blood. These TCRs come from a man aged 18 to 29 in good health. The CDR3 runs from the conserved cysteine through the conserved F or W. A D gene is named only where the DNA matches it firmly. Expanded clones are given a class, and other clones once, few, many or no size at all.

v_call	d_call	j_call	clone_size	cdr3_nt	cdr3_aa
TRBV5-1	TRBD1	TRBJ1-6	NA	TGCGCCAGCTCCCGGGACAGGAATAATTCACCCCTCCACTTT	CASSRDRNNSPLHF
TRBV7-3	TRBD1	TRBJ1-2	many	TGTGCCAGCAGCTTAACAAACAGGGGGGATGGCTACACCTTC	CASSLTNRGDGYTF
TRBV7-2	NA	TRBJ2-3	many	TGTGCCAGCAGCTTAGCAGGGGTGGGGACAGATACGCAGTATTTT	CASSLAGVGTDTQYF
TRBV24-1	NA	TRBJ2-5	few	TGTGCCACCAGTGATTTGCGGCAGGGGTCGTACCAAGAGACCCAGTACTTC	CATSDLRQGSYQETQYF
TRBV28	NA	TRBJ2-2	many	TGTGCCAGCACATGGGCTTCCGGGGAGCTGTTTTTT	CASTWASGELFF
TRBV6-1	TRBD1	TRBJ1-2	many	TGTGCCAGCAGTCGGGGACAGGTGGAATATGGCTACACCTTC	CASSRGQVEYGYTF
TRBV5-1	TRBD1	TRBJ2-2	few	TGCGCCAGCTTGGGACAGGGTGCCGGGGAGCTGTTTTTT	CASLGQGAGELFF
TRBV14	NA	TRBJ2-5	NA	TGTGCCAGCAGCCAGAACAGGGTCCAAGAGACCCAGTACTTC	CASSQNRVQETQYF
TRBV5-5	NA	TRBJ1-1	many	TGTGCCAGCAGCCAAGGACAGTCTGTGGGCAACACTGAAGCTTTCTTT	CASSQGQSVGNTEAFF
TRBV11-2	NA	TRBJ2-7	many	TGTGCCAGCAGCTTAGATTCTCGGCAGATCAATTCCTACGAGCAGTACTTC	CASSLDSRQINSYEQYF
TRBV9	NA	TRBJ1-1	many	TGTGCCAGCAGCGGTGGGGGCAATTCAGGGCAAGCTTTCTTT	CASSGGGNSGQAFF
TRBV7-6	NA	TRBJ2-2	many	TGTGCCAGCAGCTTAAACGCGAACACCGGGGAGCTGTTTTTT	CASSLNANTGELFF
TRBV10-3	NA	TRBJ1-2	many	TGTGCCATCAGCCGGGACACTAACTATGGCTACACCTTC	CAISRDTNYGYTF
TRBV12-3/TRBV12-4	NA	TRBJ2-5	many	TGTGCCAGCAGTCCCTTTGACAGAATCCAAGAGACCCAGTACTTC	CASSPFDRIQETQYF
TRBV12-3/TRBV12-4	NA	TRBJ2-1	many	TGTGCCAGCACCAAGGGGGGTGAGCAGTTCTTC	CASTKGGEQFF
TRBV27	NA	TRBJ1-6	many	TGTGCCAGCAAGTTTTCGGGGGGCGCGTCGAGTTCACCCCTCCACTTT	CASKFSGGASSSPLHF
TRBV6-6	NA	TRBJ1-2	many	TGTGCCAGCAGTTACGATGGCTACACCTTC	CASSYDGYTF
TRBV14	NA	TRBJ1-1	NA	TGTGCCAGCAGCCAATTCGGCAGGGCAGCTTTCTTT	CASSQFGRAAFF
TRBV7-9	NA	TRBJ1-1	few	TGTGCCAGCAGCTCGGGGGGTCGGATGAACACTGAAGCTTTCTTT	CASSSGGRMNTEAFF